By frequency in the sample, the clone carrying this T cell receptor (beta chain) is medium-sized. Antigen unknown. These data come from a study of cytomegalovirus exposure and HLA in healthy donors. Study observations and caveats: The presence/absence work took it that sequencing depth was about the same across donors. A later analysis showed TCR association rates differing by HLA locus, peaking at DRB1 and lowest at HLA-C.

The primer mix had 60 Vbeta and 13 Jbeta primers. TCRdb's copy holds only in-frame clones and misses some; the assay was immunoSEQ multiplex PCR. Of roughly 110,000 clones in the sample, 67% are singletons; the top ten hold about 8.6%. Trimming stripped 2 bases from V and 1 base from J, with 5 bases between. This CDR3 region has 13 residues. Germline assignment: CDR1 MGHDK and CDR2 SYGVNS. The clonotype was recovered from a man aged 18 to 35 in good health and CMV-seropositive. The rearrangement joins TRBV25-1 to TRBJ1-1; D is ambiguous. The specimen was PBMCs. The CDR3 loop reads CASSEPGNTEAFF. The CDR3 bases are TGTGCCAGCAGTGAACCAGGGAACACTGAAGCTTTCTTT.